These 24 T cell receptor beta chains originate from one sample sequenced in a study of cytomegalovirus exposure and HLA in healthy donors. 60 Vbeta and 13 Jbeta primers were used in PCR. Sequencing was performed with immunoSEQ multiplex PCR; in TCRdb, only in-frame clones are kept and a portion is missing. Among over 150,000 clones listed, over 70% were seen once. What was sequenced was PBMCs. These receptors were obtained from a woman aged 30 to 39 in good health and CMV-seronegative.

The chain has TRBV19 and TRBJ1-5; perhaps TRBD1 as D (5 bases). V lost 4 bases to trimming and J lost 6 bases, with 7 bases between them. CDR3 size: 12 residues. CDR1 and CDR2 (germline): LNHDA, SQIVND (reference sequence). The CDR3 region has the DNA TGTGCCAGTAGTACGACAGCTCAGCCCCAGCATTTT. As protein: CASSTTAQPQHF.

This clone has just a few counts. This chain links TRBV9 with TRBJ2-3; 10 nucleotides match TRBD2. The ends lost 0 bases at V and 4 bases at J; junction bases unmatched: 5. From germline, CDR1 is SGDLS and CDR2 YYNGEE. The CDR3 runs to 16 residues. The CDR3 sequence: CASSVGERGGPDTQYF. As DNA, the CDR3 is TGTGCCAGCAGCGTAGGGGAGCGGGGGGGTCCAGATACGCAGTATTTT.

The CDR3 region is CASSQEDDSYYEQYF. CDR3 sequence (DNA): TGCGCCAGCAGCCAAGAGGATGACTCGTACTACGAGCAGTACTTC. The chain has TRBV4-3 and TRBJ2-7; no reliable D call. Germline-derived CDR1 and CDR2 are LGHNA and YSLEER. The germline V and J ends were trimmed by 0 bases and 3 bases, with 12 bases remaining between them. This CDR3 contains 15 residues.

The chain employs TRBV6-5 and TRBJ2-7, with 8 bases that match TRBD2. The CDR3 length is 12 residues. Germline V gene sequence: CDR1 MNHEY, CDR2 SVGAGI. The V and J ends lost 5 bases and 6 bases, in that order; junction bases with no gene match: 3. CDR3 residues: CASSPGGGEQYF. The CDR3 nucleotides are TGTGCCAGCAGTCCGGGGGGGGGCGAGCAGTACTTC.

This clone came up a few times. The chain joins TRBV7-2 to TRBJ2-3; 7 bases are a match to TRBD1. Germline V lookup: CDR1 SGHTA, CDR2 FQGNSA. V shed 4 bases, J shed 2 bases, and the junction held 9 bases outside the gene matches. There are 16 residues in the CDR3. CDR3 nucleotides: TGTGCCAGCAGCTCGAACAGGGGATTGTCCACAGATACGCAGTATTTT. Protein product: CASSSNRGLSTDTQYF.

CDR3 bases: TGCGCCAGCAGCTTGGCAGGGGGCACAGGGTGGTTCGAGCAGTACTTC. It yields the protein CASSLAGGTGWFEQYF. The rearrangement uses TRBV5-1 and TRBJ2-7; 8 bases line up with TRBD1. Per the germline V gene, CDR1 is SGHRS and CDR2 is YFSETQ. V shed 0 bases and J 6 bases; nucleotides not matched to a gene: 11. The CDR3 loop spans 16 amino acids.

The chain combines TRBV19 with TRBJ2-3, with 7 nucleotides matching TRBD2. CDR1 is LNHDA, CDR2 SQIVND, per germline (reference sequence). The V and J ends lost 2 bases and 4 bases, in that order; junction bases with no gene match: 3. The CDR3 length is 14 residues. The CDR3 reads CASSINGRSDTQYF. CDR3 DNA sequence: TGTGCCAGTAGTATAAACGGGAGGTCAGATACGCAGTATTTT.

This chain connects TRBV5-5 to TRBJ2-4; 12 bases map to TRBD2. V shed 4 bases, J shed 6 bases, and the junction held 2 bases outside the gene matches. Germline CDR1 reads SGHKS; CDR2 reads YYEKEE (reference sequence). CDR3 length equals 14 residues. CDR3 sequence (DNA): TGTGCCAGCAGCGTGGGACTAGCGGGAAACATTCAGTACTTC. The encoded protein is CASSVGLAGNIQYF.

With respect to this clone: One end of the junction varies from germline; a read error may be responsible. The chain recombines TRBV4-2 with TRBJ1-2, with D perhaps matching TRBD1 (5 bases). The CDR3 extends over 16 amino acids. Germline CDR1 is LGHNA and CDR2 is YNFKEQ. The CDR3 DNA is TGTGCCGGCAGCCAAGATCTCACAGGTACTAACTATGGCTACACCTTC. It specifies CAGSQDLTGTNYGYTF.

The chain carries TRBV4-1 and TRBJ2-7; 9 bases align to TRBD2. V lost 0 bases and J lost 3; bases outside the gene matches: 21. The length of the CDR3 is 21 residues. In germline, CDR1 is MGHRA, CDR2 YSYEKL. The CDR3 loop reads CASSQDDVLMWWRGGYYEQYF. CDR3 coding DNA: TGCGCCAGCAGCCAAGACGACGTCCTTATGTGGTGGCGGGGGGGTTACTACGAGCAGTACTTC.

Only a few counts were recorded for this clone. The V gene is TRBV15, the J gene TRBJ2-7, with 8 positions matching TRBD2. The CDR3 runs 14 residues. Trimming cost V 4 bases and J 3 bases; bases outside gene matches: 5. Germline V gene lookup returns CDR1 LNHNV and CDR2 YYDKDF (reference sequence). CDR3 nucleotides: TGTGCCACCAGCACTTATAGCGGGGACTACGAGCAGTACTTC. As protein: CATSTYSGDYEQYF.

The J gene is TRBJ2-7, the V gene TRBV7-3, with TRBD2 matching over 11 bases. The CDR3 extends over 14 amino acids. The V and J ends lost 5 bases and 3 bases, in that order; junction bases with no gene match: 3. The germline CDR1 and CDR2 sequences are SGHTA and FQGTGA. The CDR3 coding sequence is TGTGCCAGCAGCATCGGGACTAGCGGCTACGAGCAGTACTTC. Its protein product is CASSIGTSGYEQYF.

The DNA of the CDR3 is TGTGCCAGCAGCTTCGGGACAGTTAACTATGGCTACACCTTC. Its protein is CASSFGTVNYGYTF. The chain combines TRBV7-2 with TRBJ1-2; 7 bases are a match to TRBD1. This CDR3 contains 14 residues. Germline V gene lookup returns CDR1 SGHTA and CDR2 FQGNSA. V shed 3 bases, J shed 1 base, and the junction held 2 bases outside the gene matches.

The genes are TRBV13 and TRBJ2-7; possible D gene TRBD1, 6 bases. Germline CDR1 PRHDT, CDR2 FYEKMQ (reference sequence). V lost 5 bases, J lost 6 bases, and 14 bases lay in between. The CDR3 length is 13 residues. CDR3: CASSTGQGFEQYF. CDR3 in DNA: TGTGCCAGCAGCACCGGGCAGGGGTTCGAGCAGTACTTC.

The chain uses TRBV11-2 and TRBJ2-7; the match to TRBD1 covers 8 bases. The length of the CDR3 is 15 residues. Germline values: CDR1 SGHAT, CDR2 FQNNGV. J lost 6 bases, V lost 5 bases, and 12 bases had no gene match. The CDR3 loop is CASSPGQGPRREQYF. The CDR3, as DNA: TGTGCCAGCAGCCCCGGACAGGGACCGCGTCGCGAGCAGTACTTC. Combining the CDR3 with reference TRBV11-2 and TRBJ2-7 gives the whole variable domain EAGVAQSPRYKIIEKRQSVAFWCNPISGHATLYWYQQILGQGPKLLIQFQNNGVVDDSQLPKDRFSAERLKGVDSTLKIQPAKLEDSAVYLCASSPGQGPRREQYFGPGTRLTVT.

Points on this clone: An end of the junction does not agree with germline; a read error may underlie this. The V call is TRBV2, the J call TRBJ1-5, with D unresolved. Germline values: CDR1 SNHLY, CDR2 FYNNEI. This CDR3 comprises 15 residues. CDR3 nucleotide sequence: TGTGCCAGCAGTGGAAACGTGGCTAGCGATCAGCCCCAGCATTTT. Amino acid sequence: CASSGNVASDQPQHF.

This chain links TRBV20-1 with TRBJ2-3; D is uncertain. The CDR3 has 10 residues. Trimming pared 6 bases from V and 3 bases from J, leaving 4 bases between. Germline values: CDR1 DFQATT, CDR2 SNEGSKA (reference sequence). CDR3 loop: CSARTDTQYF. DNA for the CDR3: TGCAGTGCGAGGACAGATACGCAGTATTTT.

The V and J genes are TRBV21-1 and TRBJ1-5; TRBD1, the table's D call, was not compared with the DNA. TRBV21-1 is labeled a pseudogene. CDR3 size: 14 residues. Written as DNA, the CDR3 is TGTGCCAGCAACTACAGGGATCGGAATCAGCCCCAGCATTTT. It is translated as CASNYRDRNQPQHF.

The rearrangement uses TRBV28 and TRBJ2-5, with TRBD1 matching over 8 bases. V lost 6 bases to trimming and J lost 2 bases; unmatched junction nucleotides: 8. This CDR3 has 15 residues. CDR1 and CDR2 from the germline V gene are MDHEN and SYDVKM. The chain's CDR3 is CASSARTGHQETQYF. For the CDR3, the DNA is TGTGCCAGCAGCGCTCGGACAGGGCATCAAGAGACCCAGTACTTC.

This chain connects TRBV6-4 to TRBJ1-1, with TRBD1 identical over 8 bases. J was trimmed by 11 bases and V by 6 bases; bases with no gene match: 17. The germline CDR1 and CDR2 sequences are MRHNA and SNTAGT. The CDR3 has 15 residues. CDR3 in DNA: TGTGCCAGCAGAATAACCGGGGAGGGGACAGGCAAGGCTTTCTTT. Protein product: CASRITGEGTGKAFF.

The rearrangement uses TRBV5-1 and TRBJ2-1; TRBD2 agrees at 10 bases. Looked up from germline, CDR1 is SGHRS and CDR2 is YFSETQ. The length of the CDR3 is 16 residues. The junction had 6 bases not matched to a gene; V was cut back by 0 bases and J by 6 bases. This chain's CDR3 is CASSLEALAGSNEQFF. CDR3 nucleotides: TGCGCCAGCAGCTTGGAGGCACTAGCGGGGAGCAATGAGCAGTTCTTC.

CDR3 sequence reads: CASREGLGPGELFF. DNA for the CDR3: TGTGCCAGCAGGGAGGGACTGGGCCCCGGGGAGCTGTTTTTT. This chain uses TRBV6-1 with TRBJ2-2; the D gene is possibly TRBD2 (6 bases). The germline gives CDR1 MNHNS, CDR2 SASEGT. The V end was cut by 6 bases, the J end by 6 bases, with 14 bases between. The CDR3 runs 14 residues.

CDR3 bases: TGTGCCAGCAGTTACCGAGATGAAAAACTGTTTTTT. Protein product: CASSYRDEKLFF. The genes are TRBV6-6 and TRBJ1-4; unclear D gene. V was pared by 2 bases and J by 6 bases, with 4 bases between. Germline V lookup: CDR1 MNHNY, CDR2 SVGAGI (reference sequence). The CDR3 consists of 12 residues.

This clone was counted a few times. The V gene is TRBV27, the J gene TRBJ2-7; 11 nucleotides line up with TRBD2. Trimming cost V 2 bases and J 3 bases; bases outside gene matches: 3. The V gene's germline CDR1 is MNHEY and CDR2 SMNVEV (reference sequence). The CDR3 is 15 amino acids. CDR3: CASSLVGTSGYEQYF. CDR3 coding DNA: TGTGCCAGCAGTTTAGTAGGGACTAGCGGCTACGAGCAGTACTTC.